Below, 14 T cell receptor beta chains from the same sample are listed, as sequenced in a study of blood T cells in healthy people across ages. Through a sample-barcoded 5' primer and a J-beta primer mix, a second PCR was run for roughly 7 to 12 cycles. TCRdb reanalysed the 5' RACE reads using MiXCR and keeps one entry per CDR3 protein. The sample lists 600,000 to 800,000 distinct CDR3 sequences, 21% occurring once. The sequenced sample was blood. These receptors were obtained from a man in his sixties or seventies in good health.

The chain employs TRBV28 and TRBJ2-5, with TRBD2 matching over 13 bases. Gene TRBJ2-7 matches the end of the DNA better, so the J call may be wrong. Germline CDR1 reads MDHEN; CDR2 reads SYDVKM. This CDR3 region has 15 residues. The CDR3, as DNA: TGTGCCGGCAATACCGGGACTAGCGGGATCGACGAGCAGTACTTC. It encodes CAGNTGTSGIDEQYF.

This sequence joins TRBV28 and TRBJ2-4, with 7 bases identical to TRBD2. There are 15 residues in the CDR3. V shed 6 bases, J shed 0 bases, and the junction held 5 bases outside the gene matches. The germline V gene encodes CDR1 MDHEN and CDR2 SYDVKM. The CDR3 here is CASRGAGLAKNIQYF. The DNA for the CDR3 is TGTGCCAGCAGAGGAGCGGGACTAGCCAAAAACATTCAGTACTTC.

Only a few counts were recorded for this clonotype. This chain uses TRBV7-9 with TRBJ1-2; TRBD1 aligns across 7 bases. V gave up 0 bases and J gave up 4 bases; unmatched junction bases: 2. The CDR3 has 14 residues. In germline, CDR1 is SEHNR, CDR2 FQNEAQ (reference sequence). CDR3 sequence (DNA): TGTGCCAGCAGCTTAGCGACAGGGAGCTATGGCTACACCTTC. Protein sequence: CASSLATGSYGYTF.

This clonotype was found many times. The gene calls are TRBV29-1 and TRBJ1-2; 8 bases align to TRBD1. From germline, CDR1 is SQVTM and CDR2 ANQGSEA. The CDR3 runs 10 residues. The junction had 0 bases not matched to a gene; V was cut back by 6 bases and J by 6 bases. In DNA form, the CDR3 reads TGCAGCGTGGACAGGGATGGCTACACCTTC. Translated: CSVDRDGYTF.

This clonotype occurred a few times. The chain has TRBV5-6 and TRBJ1-5, with 9 bases that match TRBD1. The CDR3 is 16 residues long. V lost 1 base to trimming and J lost 2 bases; unmatched junction nucleotides: 4. The V gene's germline CDR1 is SGHDT and CDR2 YYEEEE. The CDR3 nucleotides read TGTGCCAGCAGCTTGAGACAGGGGGTCGGCAATCAGCCCCAGCATTTT. Translation gives CASSLRQGVGNQPQHF. Variable domain in full (rest from reference TRBV5-6 and TRBJ1-5): DAGVTQSPTHLIKTRGQQVTLRCSPKSGHDTVSWYQQALGQGPQFIFQYYEEEERQRGNFPDRFSGHQFPNYSSELNVNALLLGDSALYLCASSLRQGVGNQPQHFGDGTRLSIL.

This chain joins TRBV27 and TRBJ2-7; D unclear. Trimming left V 5 bases short and J 0 bases short, with 8 bases between. The germline V gene has CDR1 MNHEY and CDR2 SMNVEV (reference sequence). The CDR3 consists of 13 residues. The CDR3 loop reads CASSHDGSYEQYF. The DNA of the CDR3 is TGTGCCAGCAGTCATGACGGCTCCTACGAGCAGTACTTC.

V usage is TRBV6-1 and J usage is TRBJ2-4; D not resolved. Per the germline V gene, CDR1 is MNHNS and CDR2 is SASEGT. The length of the CDR3 is 14 residues. V dropped 1 base and J dropped 7 bases, with 11 bases sitting between them. The CDR3 loop is CASSEGSTRNIQYF. The CDR3 coding sequence is TGTGCCAGCAGTGAAGGGTCCACCAGGAACATTCAGTACTTC.

This clonotype was observed a handful of times. This chain uses TRBV28 with TRBJ2-2; unclear D gene. The length of the CDR3 is 15 residues. V shed 7 bases and J shed 1 base, with 13 bases lying between them. CDR1 and CDR2 (germline): MDHEN, SYDVKM. For the CDR3, the DNA is TGTGCCAGCAAGGTGGGCCAGCAGAACACCGGGGAGCTGTTTTTT. As protein: CASKVGQQNTGELFF.

J is TRBJ2-7 and V is TRBV20-1; 11 bases fit TRBD2. The CDR3 length is 15 residues. CDR1 and CDR2 (germline): DFQATT, SNEGSKA (reference sequence). Trimming cost V 3 bases and J 2 bases; bases outside gene matches: 6. CDR3 in DNA: TGCAGTGCTAGCTCGCTAGCGGGAGGCACCTACGAGCAGTACTTC. As protein: CSASSLAGGTYEQYF.

The table lists this clonotype with a few counts. The chain is built from TRBV12-3 or TRBV12-4 and TRBJ2-1, with D perhaps matching TRBD2 (6 bases). The CDR3 spans 17 residues. Trimming took 6 bases from V and 0 from J, leaving 18 bases between them. The CDR3 sequence is CASRHTTRESSYNEQFF. The CDR3 DNA follows: TGTGCCAGCAGACATACAACTCGGGAGAGCTCCTACAATGAGCAGTTCTTC.

Remarks on this clonotype: A read error may be the cause here, since a much bigger clone is one base away. This sequence joins TRBV4-3 and TRBJ2-2; 11 bases fit TRBD2. Germline CDR1 LGHNA, CDR2 YSLEER. The CDR3 sequence is 18 residues long. The CDR3 reads CASSQELGTSGHTRELFF. In DNA form, the CDR3 reads TGCGCCAGCAGCCAGGAGTTAGGGACTAGCGGACACACCCGGGAGCTGTTTTTT.

V and J are TRBV20-1 and TRBJ2-3; D is uncertain. V was shortened by 3 bases and J by 2 bases, with 9 bases between the two germline ends. Germline CDR1 reads DFQATT; CDR2 reads SNEGSKA (reference sequence). The CDR3 totals 13 residues. CDR3 residues: CSARTPTTDTQYF. CDR3 bases: TGCAGTGCTAGGACTCCCACCACAGATACGCAGTATTTT.

This clonotype was recorded a few times. This chain joins TRBV7-8 and TRBJ2-7, with D maybe TRBD2 (6 bases). This CDR3 is built from 15 residues. Per the germline V gene, CDR1 is SGHVS and CDR2 is FQNEAQ. V was cut by 6 bases and J by 3 bases, with 18 bases left in between. CDR3 coding DNA: TGTGCCAGCAGTCAACTAGAGCGGACTAACTACGAGCAGTACTTC. This translates into CASSQLERTNYEQYF.

This clonotype has more than one count but fewer than ten. The chain couples TRBV20-1 to TRBJ1-5, with 8 bases identical to TRBD1. The CDR3 totals 14 residues. Trimming removed 0 bases from V and 7 bases from J; junction bases left unmatched: 5. Germline V gene data show CDR1 as DFQATT and CDR2 as SNEGSKA (reference sequence). CDR3 sequence: CSARDRTGKQPQHF. Written as DNA, the CDR3 is TGCAGTGCTAGAGACAGGACAGGGAAGCAGCCCCAGCATTTT.